This T cell receptor beta chain was profiled in a study of cytomegalovirus exposure and HLA in healthy donors. General study points: It was reportedly the case that the classifier diagnosed cytomegalovirus status with high specificity and sensitivity.

This CDR3 comprises 15 residues. The trim removed 2 bases at V and 6 bases at J, leaving 4 bases unmatched. Germline CDR1 reads MGHRA; CDR2 reads YSYEKL. On this clone itself: No antigen is known for it.

The study ran its PCR with 60 Vbeta and 13 Jbeta primers. The data were produced by immunoSEQ multiplex PCR, yet TCRdb's version contains in-frame clones alone and is incomplete. The table has about 59,000 clones, under 90% seen once; the top ten hold under 5%. This TCR came from a woman aged 40 to 49 in good health and CMV-seronegative. V and J are TRBV4-1 and TRBJ1-4, with TRBD1 matching over 9 bases. Material: PBMCs. The CDR3 reads CASSQTGTGYEKLFF. The DNA for the CDR3 is TGCGCCAGCAGCCAAACCGGGACAGGGTATGAAAAACTGTTTTTT.